Listed here are 27 T cell receptor beta chains from one sample, sequenced in a study of T cell responses to AZD1222 COVID-19 vaccine. Clones were read by immunoSEQ multiplex PCR, and TCRdb kept only the in-frame ones, dropping some. Of 150,000 to 200,000 clones listed, just under 90% are singletons. The sequenced sample was peripheral blood, obtained 28 days after the second dose of the MenACWY control vaccine. The receptors originated from an adult who received the MenACWY meningococcal vaccine as a control.

The V gene is TRBV10-3, the J gene TRBJ1-5; 8 bases align to TRBD1. J was trimmed by 2 bases and V by 4 bases; bases with no gene match: 4. The CDR3 has 15 residues. CDR1 and CDR2 from the germline V gene are ENHRY and SYGVKD. The CDR3 DNA reads TGTGCCATCAGTGGAGAGACAGGGGGCAATCAGCCCCAGCATTTT. Translated, it gives CAISGETGGNQPQHF.

The rearrangement uses TRBV27 and TRBJ1-5; the match to TRBD1 covers 7 bases. Trimming cost V 4 bases and J 6 bases; bases outside gene matches: 3. This CDR3 has 13 amino acids. CDR1 and CDR2 from the germline V gene are MNHEY and SMNVEV (reference sequence). CDR3 sequence: CASSYRGFQPQHF. The CDR3 nucleotides are TGTGCCAGCAGTTACAGGGGATTTCAGCCCCAGCATTTT.

This clone appeared a single time. Here the CDR3 reads CASSEGTGPYNEQFF. DNA for the CDR3: TGCGCCAGCAGTGAAGGGACAGGACCCTACAATGAGCAGTTCTTC. V is TRBV10-2 and J is TRBJ2-1; 8 bases match TRBD1. V shed 3 bases, J shed 2 bases, and the junction held 3 bases outside the gene matches. This CDR3 has 15 amino acids. Germline lookup yields CDR1 WSHSY and CDR2 SAAADI.

The chain combines TRBV7-8 with TRBJ2-3; D is unclear. V lost 5 bases, J lost 6 bases, and 12 bases lay in between. The CDR3 spans 13 residues. Germline CDR1 reads SGHVS; CDR2 reads FQNEAQ. CDR3 DNA sequence: TGTGCCAGCAGCCCCCCCCTCGGGGATACGCAGTATTTT. The encoded protein is CASSPPLGDTQYF.

The J gene is TRBJ2-7, the V gene TRBV15; 7 bases fit TRBD2. The germline CDR1 and CDR2 sequences are LNHNV and YYDKDF (reference sequence). The CDR3 extends over 15 amino acids. V lost 1 base and J lost 0; bases outside the gene matches: 3. CDR3 bases: TGTGCCACCAGCAGAGGCGGCGGGAGCTCCTACGAGCAGTACTTC. Its protein is CATSRGGGSSYEQYF.

The chain employs TRBV6-5 and TRBJ1-1, with TRBD1 identical over 7 bases. In germline, CDR1 is MNHEY, CDR2 SVGAGI. The CDR3 contains 13 residues. J gave up 1 base and V 7 bases, and 3 bases lay outside the gene matches. The CDR3, as DNA: TGTGCCAGCACCAGGGGGGAGAACACTGAAGCTTTCTTT. Translation gives CASTRGENTEAFF.

The V gene is TRBV2, the J gene TRBJ2-7, with 8 bases aligning to TRBD2. CDR1 and CDR2 from the germline V gene are SNHLY and FYNNEI. There are 12 residues in the CDR3. J lost 3 bases, V lost 8 bases, and 3 bases had no gene match. The CDR3, as DNA: TGTGCCAGCCGGGGACTAGACTACGAGCAGTACTTC. Translation: CASRGLDYEQYF.

The chain is built from TRBV7-3 and TRBJ2-3; TRBD2 aligns across 9 bases. The CDR3 extends over 14 amino acids. V lost 8 bases, J lost 6 bases, and 9 bases stayed unmatched. Per germline, CDR1 SGHTA and CDR2 FQGTGA. In DNA form, the CDR3 reads TGTGCCAGCGGAGGGCTAGCGGGAACCGATACGCAGTATTTT. Its protein is CASGGLAGTDTQYF.

This chain connects TRBV6-2 or TRBV6-3 to TRBJ2-7, with D possibly matching TRBD2 (5 bases). Germline CDR1 MNHEY, CDR2 SVGEGT. Trimming cost V 6 bases and J 4 bases, with 25 bases left between them. The CDR3 spans 17 residues. CDR3 sequence (DNA): TGTGCCAGCAGCCAACCGGGCTTTTCGAAGCGGCCTTACGAGCAGTACTTC. As protein: CASSQPGFSKRPYEQYF.

The chain carries TRBV9 and TRBJ2-7; D not resolved. Germline values: CDR1 SGDLS, CDR2 YYNGEE. V was cut by 0 bases and J by 3 bases, with 10 bases left in between. This CDR3 region has 14 residues. In DNA, the CDR3 is TGTGCCAGCAGCGTAGAACCGGGTCGCTACGAGCAGTACTTC. Protein product: CASSVEPGRYEQYF.

CDR3 amino acids: CATSDEQSNTGELFF. The CDR3 DNA is TGTGCCACCAGTGATGAACAGTCGAACACCGGGGAGCTGTTTTTT. The chain uses TRBV24-1 and TRBJ2-2; D is uncertain. The CDR3 sequence is 15 residues long. Trimming cost V 3 bases and J 0 bases, with 7 bases left between them. The germline V gene has CDR1 KGHDR and CDR2 SFDVKD.

This rearrangement joins TRBV19 to TRBJ1-1; TRBD1 might be the D (5 bases). Germline loops: CDR1 LNHDA, CDR2 SQIVND (reference sequence). The CDR3 is 14 amino acids. V lost 3 bases and J lost 0, with 8 bases in between. This CDR3 is CASSMGRVNTEAFF. Written as DNA, the CDR3 is TGTGCCAGTAGTATGGGCAGGGTGAACACTGAAGCTTTCTTT.

The rearrangement uses TRBV19 and TRBJ1-1, with D uncertain. Germline V gene data show CDR1 as LNHDA and CDR2 as SQIVND (reference sequence). Deletions cut 2 bases from V and 3 bases from J, with 13 bases between. This CDR3 contains 15 residues. In nucleotides, the CDR3 is TGTGCCAGTAGTATAAGGAAGGTAATGGACACTGAAGCTTTCTTT. Translated: CASSIRKVMDTEAFF.

The chain links TRBV28 to TRBJ2-7; D remains ambiguous. Germline CDR1 reads MDHEN; CDR2 reads SYDVKM. Trimming left V 4 bases short and J 3 bases short, with 13 bases between. This CDR3 has 14 residues. CDR3 coding DNA: TGTGCCAGCAGTTCCCCAACTGCGTTCTACGAGCAGTACTTC. The encoded protein is CASSSPTAFYEQYF.

This clone was recorded once. The gene calls are TRBV15 and TRBJ1-5; D unresolved. Germline V gene lookup returns CDR1 LNHNV and CDR2 YYDKDF (reference sequence). CDR3 length: 14 amino acids. V was shortened by 0 bases and J by 6 bases, with 9 bases between the two germline ends. The CDR3 sequence is CATSRDQGFQPQHF. The CDR3 coding sequence is TGTGCCACCAGCAGAGATCAAGGATTTCAGCCCCAGCATTTT.

This chain connects TRBV5-4 to TRBJ2-3, with 9 bases identical to TRBD2. Germline V gene data show CDR1 as SGHNT and CDR2 as YYREEE (reference sequence). This CDR3 is built from 16 residues. V shed 0 bases, J shed 7 bases, and the junction held 9 bases outside the gene matches. The CDR3 nucleotides are TGTGCCAGCAGCTTGGATGAGGAGCGGGAGGTCCATACGCAGTATTTT. Protein sequence: CASSLDEEREVHTQYF.

The chain couples TRBV5-6 to TRBJ2-7, with 8 bases lining up with TRBD1. The CDR3 contains 14 residues. Germline assignment: CDR1 SGHDT and CDR2 YYEEEE. V shed 3 bases and J 2 bases; nucleotides not matched to a gene: 4. The CDR3 reads CASSSDRVAYEQYF. In DNA form, the CDR3 reads TGTGCCAGCAGCTCGGACAGGGTAGCCTACGAGCAGTACTTC.

The chain is built from TRBV15 and TRBJ2-2; D gene uncertain. The germline CDR1 and CDR2 sequences are LNHNV and YYDKDF (reference sequence). This CDR3 contains 14 residues. V shed 3 bases and J shed 7 bases, with 12 bases lying between them. CDR3 in DNA: TGTGCCACCAGCAGTGCCCCCGGAATCGGGGAGCTGTTTTTT. The encoded protein is CATSSAPGIGELFF.

The chain is built from TRBV28 and TRBJ1-2; 7 bases align to TRBD1. Unmatched junction bases numbered 4, after V lost 8 bases and J lost 4 bases. The germline V gene encodes CDR1 MDHEN and CDR2 SYDVKM. The CDR3 covers 12 residues. For the CDR3, the DNA is TGTGCCAGCGTGACAGGGATCTATGGCTACACCTTC. Amino acids: CASVTGIYGYTF.

In nucleotides, the CDR3 is TGTGCCAGTAGTTTCCAGGGGGACACTGAAGCTTTCTTT. Encoded protein: CASSFQGDTEAFF. V usage is TRBV19 and J usage is TRBJ1-1, with 7 bases lining up with TRBD1. The V gene's germline CDR1 is LNHDA and CDR2 SQIVND (reference sequence). With 5 bases clipped from V and 3 bases from J, the junction kept 3 bases outside the gene matches. The CDR3 loop spans 13 amino acids.

The V call is TRBV15, the J call TRBJ1-2, with TRBD1 matching over 9 bases. CDR1 is LNHNV and CDR2 is YYDKDF in the germline V gene (reference sequence). This CDR3 has 14 amino acids. Trimming at V came to 4 bases and at J to 3 bases, leaving 3 bases not matched to a gene. Here the CDR3 reads CATSIRQGDYGYTF. The CDR3 nucleotides read TGTGCCACCAGCATCCGACAGGGGGACTATGGCTACACCTTC.

This clone was seen a single time. This chain connects TRBV27 to TRBJ2-7; unclear D gene. Germline CDR1 MNHEY, CDR2 SMNVEV (reference sequence). The V and J ends lost 6 bases and 3 bases respectively, with 15 bases between them. The CDR3 runs to 14 residues. The CDR3 spells CASSPGHKLYEQYF. The CDR3 region has the DNA TGTGCCAGCAGCCCTGGGCACAAACTCTACGAGCAGTACTTC.

CDR3: CASSQGPNYEQYF. DNA for the CDR3: TGTGCCAGCTCCCAGGGACCCAACTACGAGCAGTACTTC. The chain joins TRBV28 to TRBJ2-7, with D perhaps given as TRBD1 or TRBD2 (5 bases each). The CDR3 is 13 amino acids. Deletions cut 8 bases from V and 3 bases from J, with 14 bases between. Per germline, CDR1 MDHEN and CDR2 SYDVKM. The full variable domain, in which reference TRBV28 and TRBJ2-7 provide the parts outside the CDR3, is DVKVTQSSRYLVKRTGEKVFLECVQDMDHENMFWYRQDPGLGLRLIYFSYDVKMKEKGDIPEGYSVSREKKERFSLILESASTNQTSMYLCASSQGPNYEQYFGPGTRLTVT.

The rearrangement joins TRBV27 to TRBJ1-1; 7 bases align to TRBD1. This CDR3 contains 14 residues. Trimming cost V 4 bases and J 4 bases; bases outside gene matches: 6. Germline V lookup: CDR1 MNHEY, CDR2 SMNVEV (reference sequence). The CDR3 loop reads CASSSQGGPTEAFF. CDR3 DNA sequence: TGTGCCAGCAGTTCTCAAGGGGGCCCCACTGAAGCTTTCTTT.

V gene TRBV27 combines with J gene TRBJ1-5; D unclear. V lost 3 bases and J lost 3, with 9 bases in between. The CDR3 spans 14 residues. Germline V lookup: CDR1 MNHEY, CDR2 SMNVEV (reference sequence). CDR3 bases: TGTGCCAGCAGTTTTTTCGGTCCCAATCAGCCCCAGCATTTT. It is translated as CASSFFGPNQPQHF.

J is TRBJ2-1 and V is TRBV12-3 or TRBV12-4; 8 nucleotides line up with TRBD2. The CDR3 loop spans 13 amino acids. Losses at the gene ends were 7 bases for V and 7 bases for J; bases not matched to a gene: 6. CDR3 region: CASTAGVGNEQFF. The CDR3 bases are TGTGCCAGCACAGCGGGAGTCGGGAATGAGCAGTTCTTC.

The chain is built from TRBV5-5 and TRBJ2-7; 7 nucleotides match TRBD1. The ends lost 2 bases at V and 1 base at J; junction bases unmatched: 6. Germline-derived CDR1 and CDR2 are SGHKS and YYEKEE (reference sequence). The CDR3 contains 15 residues. The CDR3 DNA reads TGTGCCAGCAGCTTAACCGGGACAGAGTCCTACGAGCAGTACTTC. Residues: CASSLTGTESYEQYF.